The T cell receptor beta chain under discussion was sequenced for a study of response to subunit inactivated influenza vaccine listed by TCRdb under 2018. About the investigation overall: The study used deep quantitative T cell receptor repertoire profiling to track responses to a trivalent subunit inactivated influenza vaccine.

This clonotype was picked up a small number of times. This clone's antigen is unknown. It has no much larger one-base neighbor in the sample; base qualities were not kept. Receptor amplification or capture employed RT-PCR. TCRdb names Illumina HiSeq 2500 as the instrument used. TCRdb reprocessing: public reads trimmed at Q25 with fastp, clones called with MiXCR, in-frame beta chains kept. When rows share a CDR3 protein, they turn into one entry using the most common DNA and genes. Across this sample there are about 780,000 distinct CDR3 sequences, with less than 20% seen only once. The biggest ten clones account for 9.5% to 13% of the sample. Overall study results and their limits: According to the authors, only a limited number of new T cells may be recruited by each seasonal influenza vaccination.

The CDR3 covers 14 residues, taking in both the cysteine and the phenylalanine. The retained sequence is limited to the CDR3, 42 bases, with the frame set at the first base. V loses 4 bases of germline sequence and J loses 5 bases, and the interval between the two ends is 15 bases. CDR1 SEHNR and CDR2 FQNEAQ were looked up in the germline V gene (reference sequence). The clonotype was recovered from a man aged 45-65 years who received an inactivated influenza vaccine. Donor details come from another sample of the same person, matched by shared clones. This material consisted of PBMCs from blood, taken less than 6 days after vaccination. The V gene is TRBV7-9 and the J gene is TRBJ2-7; a tentative D match to TRBD2 spans 6 bases. The DNA sequence is given as TGTGCCAGCAGCTCTCCGGGAGATCGGAACGAGCAGTACTTC. Its translation reads: CASSSPGDRNEQYF.